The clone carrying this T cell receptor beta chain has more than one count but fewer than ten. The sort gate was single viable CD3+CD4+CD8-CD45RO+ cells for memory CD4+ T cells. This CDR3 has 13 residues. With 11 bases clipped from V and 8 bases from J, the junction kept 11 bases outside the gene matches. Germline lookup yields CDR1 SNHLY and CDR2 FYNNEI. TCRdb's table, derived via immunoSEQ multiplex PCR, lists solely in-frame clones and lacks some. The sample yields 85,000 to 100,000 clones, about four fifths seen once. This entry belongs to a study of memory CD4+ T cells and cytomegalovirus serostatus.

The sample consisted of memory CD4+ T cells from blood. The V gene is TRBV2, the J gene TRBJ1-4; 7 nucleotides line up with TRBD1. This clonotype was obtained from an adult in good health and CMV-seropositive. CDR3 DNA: TGTGCCGTGCGCAGGGGGGCAGGGGAAAAACTGTTTTTT. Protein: CAVRRGAGEKLFF.